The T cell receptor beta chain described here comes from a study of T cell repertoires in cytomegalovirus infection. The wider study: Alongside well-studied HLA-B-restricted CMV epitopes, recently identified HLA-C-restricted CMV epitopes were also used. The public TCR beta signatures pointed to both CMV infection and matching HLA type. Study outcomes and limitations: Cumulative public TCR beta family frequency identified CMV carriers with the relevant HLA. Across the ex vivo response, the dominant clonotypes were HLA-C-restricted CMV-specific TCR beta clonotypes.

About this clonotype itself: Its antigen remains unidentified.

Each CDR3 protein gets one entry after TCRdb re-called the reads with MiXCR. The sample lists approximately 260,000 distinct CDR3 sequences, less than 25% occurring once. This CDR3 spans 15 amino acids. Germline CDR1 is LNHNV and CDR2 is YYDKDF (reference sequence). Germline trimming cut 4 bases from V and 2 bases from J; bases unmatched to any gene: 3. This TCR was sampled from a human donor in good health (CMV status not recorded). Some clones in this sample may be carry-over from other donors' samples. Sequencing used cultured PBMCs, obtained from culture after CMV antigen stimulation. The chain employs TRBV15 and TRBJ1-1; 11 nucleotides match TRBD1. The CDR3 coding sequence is TGTGCCACCAGCAAGGACAGGGGGCGAAACACTGAAGCTTTCTTT. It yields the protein CATSKDRGRNTEAFF.